What follows are 3 T cell receptor beta chains derived from one specimen sequenced in a study of early T cells in non-severe SARS-CoV-2 infection. TCRdb processed the 5' RACE reads anew with MiXCR; each CDR3 protein has one entry. This sample has about 26,000 distinct CDR3 sequences, with 4.4% found just once. Sequencing was performed on whole blood. These receptors originate from an adult who was a healthcare worker with PCR-confirmed SARS-CoV-2 infection or an uninfected control (not recorded which).

This clonotype was observed many times. The chain uses TRBV20-1 and TRBJ1-1; D remains ambiguous. Per germline, CDR1 DFQATT and CDR2 SNEGSKA (reference sequence). CDR3 length: 15 amino acids. V lost 6 bases and J 1 base, leaving 18 bases between the germline ends. CDR3 region: CSARLRGGTNTEAFF. For the CDR3, the DNA is TGCAGTGCCCGCCTCCGTGGAGGAACGAACACTGAAGCTTTCTTT.

This clonotype has ten or more counts. The rearrangement uses TRBV11-2 and TRBJ2-3; D is uncertain. CDR1 and CDR2 (germline): SGHAT, FQNNGV. The CDR3 sequence is 14 residues long. Deletions cut 8 bases from V and 0 bases from J, with 12 bases between. The CDR3 DNA reads as TGTGCCAGCTTCGGACCGACAAGCACAGATACGCAGTATTTT. Amino acids: CASFGPTSTDTQYF.

This clonotype came up many times. The chain links TRBV6-2 or TRBV6-3 to TRBJ2-1, with 7 bases aligning to TRBD2. Germline V gene lookup returns CDR1 MNHEY and CDR2 SVGEGT. V shed 9 bases and J 0 bases; nucleotides not matched to a gene: 11. This CDR3 spans 16 amino acids. For the CDR3, the DNA is TGTGCCAGTATAGGGAGGGGAAGGAGCTCCTACAATGAGCAGTTCTTC. Translating gives CASIGRGRSSYNEQFF.